A single sample is the source of the 3 T cell receptor beta chains below, sequenced in a study of CD8+ T cells in alopecia areata. cDNA reverse transcribed from extracted RNA served as the sequencing template. TCRdb's copy holds only in-frame clones and misses some; the assay was immunoSEQ multiplex PCR. The table has 98,000 or so clones, approximately 66% seen once. Treatment specified: oral pan-JAK inhibitor, 5-10 mg twice daily. The specimen was CD8+ T cells sorted from blood, collected at week 4, from a patient treated with tofacitinib. The receptors were gathered from a human donor with alopecia areata.

CDR3 nucleotide sequence: TGTGCCAGCAGCTCCGGGACTAGCTGGGGCGAGCAGTACTTC. This translates into CASSSGTSWGEQYF. V gene TRBV27 combines with J gene TRBJ2-7, with 9 positions matching TRBD2. Germline values: CDR1 MNHEY, CDR2 SMNVEV (reference sequence). The CDR3 totals 14 residues. V gave up 6 bases and J gave up 6 bases; unmatched junction bases: 9.

V and J are TRBV19 and TRBJ1-2; 9 bases are a match to TRBD1. V shed 1 base and J 3 bases; nucleotides not matched to a gene: 12. Per germline, CDR1 LNHDA and CDR2 SQIVND (reference sequence). CDR3 length: 18 residues. The CDR3 DNA sequence: TGTGCCAGTAGTATAGTAGAAAAGGACAGGGGTTTTTACTATGGCTACACCTTC. Translation gives CASSIVEKDRGFYYGYTF.

This chain connects TRBV27 to TRBJ2-5, with no clear D. Trimming took 4 bases from V and 5 from J, leaving 2 bases between them. The CDR3 extends over 10 amino acids. Germline CDR1 MNHEY, CDR2 SMNVEV (reference sequence). This CDR3 is CASSSETQYF. In nucleotides, the CDR3 is TGTGCCAGCAGTTCGGAGACCCAGTACTTC.